What follows is one T cell receptor beta chain and its context. There is no known antigen for this receptor. Per-base quality was not reported, and no clone a single base away is much larger than it. The data stem from a study of tumour-infiltrating T cells in Burkitt lymphoma (dated by TCRdb to 2018 to 2020). Describing the broader study: All epidemiological subtypes of Burkitt lymphoma were represented among the approximately 83 patients who made up the cohort. TCR repertoire data were correlated with clinical outcome; productive clonality predicted overall and progression-free survival, independent of established prognosticators including age at diagnosis. Broad study findings and their caveats: Several public clonotypes were found to be shared across numerous Burkitt lymphoma patients, which suggests a shared tumour neoantigen selection that is absent from diffuse large B-cell lymphoma.

The method behind the library was the immunoSEQ multiplex PCR assay. Sourced from immuneACCESS, this table was stored by TCRdb with only in-frame sequences that have V and J called. A share of the clones is absent; for the studies checked, an unresolved V gene accounts for under half, and the remainder has no known explanation. The sample data list around 45,000 clones, and around 29% of these were observed just once. The top ten clones comprise over 2.5% of the sample. For this chain, trimming is 10 bases at the V end and 0 bases at the J end, and the number of junction bases without a gene match is 16. The CDR3 runs 18 amino acids, cysteine and phenylalanine included. The DNA shown is the 54-base CDR3, in frame from base 1. The germline V gene specifies ENHRY as CDR1 and SYGVKD as CDR2.

This sequence originates from a human donor with Burkitt lymphoma. The chain links TRBV10-3 with TRBJ1-5, and 9 junctional nucleotides match TRBD1. Source material: tumor tissue. The CDR3 protein sequence reads: CATAAPTGGLYSNQPQHF. Here is the DNA: TGTGCCACCGCAGCCCCAACAGGGGGCCTATATAGCAATCAGCCCCAGCATTTT.